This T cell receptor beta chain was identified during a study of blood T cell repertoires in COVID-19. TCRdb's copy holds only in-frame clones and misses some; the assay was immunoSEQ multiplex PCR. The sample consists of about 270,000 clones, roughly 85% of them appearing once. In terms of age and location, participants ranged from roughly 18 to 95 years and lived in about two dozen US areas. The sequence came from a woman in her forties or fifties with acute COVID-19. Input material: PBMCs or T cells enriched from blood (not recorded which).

The CDR3 region has the DNA TGTGCCAGCAGCTTAGGGGCGGGACAGCACTACGAGCAGTACTTC. Amino acids: CASSLGAGQHYEQYF. The J gene is TRBJ2-7, the V gene TRBV11-3; a weak D match, TRBD1 (7 bases). There are 15 residues in the CDR3. Per the germline V gene, CDR1 is SGHNT and CDR2 is YENEEA. V dropped 1 base and J dropped 3 bases, with 13 bases sitting between them.